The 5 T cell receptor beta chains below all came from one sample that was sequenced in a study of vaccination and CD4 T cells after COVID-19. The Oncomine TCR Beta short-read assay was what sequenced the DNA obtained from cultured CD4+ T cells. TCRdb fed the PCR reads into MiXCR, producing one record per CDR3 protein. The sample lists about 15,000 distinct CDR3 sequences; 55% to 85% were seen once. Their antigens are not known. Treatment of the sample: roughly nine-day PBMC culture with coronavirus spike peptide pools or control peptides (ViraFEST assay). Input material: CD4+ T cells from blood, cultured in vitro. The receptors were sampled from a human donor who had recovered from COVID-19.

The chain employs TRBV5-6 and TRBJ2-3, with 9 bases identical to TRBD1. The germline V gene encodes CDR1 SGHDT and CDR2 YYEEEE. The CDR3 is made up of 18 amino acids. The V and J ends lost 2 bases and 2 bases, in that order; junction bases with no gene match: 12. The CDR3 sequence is CASSFIQGAIPYTDTQYF. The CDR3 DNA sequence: TGTGCCAGCAGCTTCATACAGGGGGCGATCCCCTACACAGATACGCAGTATTTT.

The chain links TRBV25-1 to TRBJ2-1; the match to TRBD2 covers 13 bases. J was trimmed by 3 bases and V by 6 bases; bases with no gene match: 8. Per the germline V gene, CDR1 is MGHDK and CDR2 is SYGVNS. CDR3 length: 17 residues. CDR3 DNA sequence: TGTGCCAGCAGCTCGGGACTAGCGGGACCTTTCTACAATGAGCAGTTCTTC. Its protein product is CASSSGLAGPFYNEQFF.

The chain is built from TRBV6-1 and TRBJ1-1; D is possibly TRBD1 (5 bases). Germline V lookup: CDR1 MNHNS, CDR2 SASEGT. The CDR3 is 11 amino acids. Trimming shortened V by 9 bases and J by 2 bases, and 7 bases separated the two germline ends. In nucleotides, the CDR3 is TGTGCCAGTGGGGGAAACACTGAAGCTTTCTTT. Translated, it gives CASGGNTEAFF.

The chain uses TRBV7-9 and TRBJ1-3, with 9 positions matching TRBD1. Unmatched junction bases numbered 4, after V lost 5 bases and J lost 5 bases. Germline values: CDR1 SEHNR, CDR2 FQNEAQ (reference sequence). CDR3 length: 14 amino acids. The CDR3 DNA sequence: TGTGCCAGCAGCCACGACAGGGGGAGAAACACCATATATTTT. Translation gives CASSHDRGRNTIYF.

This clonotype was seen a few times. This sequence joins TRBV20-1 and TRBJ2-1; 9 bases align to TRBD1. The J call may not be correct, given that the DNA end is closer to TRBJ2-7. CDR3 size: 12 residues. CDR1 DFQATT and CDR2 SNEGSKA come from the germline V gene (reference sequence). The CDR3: CSARDREVEQYF. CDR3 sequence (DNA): TGCAGTGCCAGGGACAGGGAGGTTGAGCAGTACTTC.